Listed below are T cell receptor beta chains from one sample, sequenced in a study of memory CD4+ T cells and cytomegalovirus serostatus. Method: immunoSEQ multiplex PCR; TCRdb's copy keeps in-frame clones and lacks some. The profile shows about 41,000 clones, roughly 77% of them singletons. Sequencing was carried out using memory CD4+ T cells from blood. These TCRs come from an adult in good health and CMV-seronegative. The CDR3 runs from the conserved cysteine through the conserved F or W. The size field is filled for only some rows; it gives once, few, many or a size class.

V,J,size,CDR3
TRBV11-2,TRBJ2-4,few,CASSSLTGALSKNIQYF
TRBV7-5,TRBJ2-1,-,CARSLAGLAGGSFYNEQFF
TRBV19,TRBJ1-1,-,CASSNLPRGSDTEAFF
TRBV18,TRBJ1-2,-,CASSPVEGYYGYTF
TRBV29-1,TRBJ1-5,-,CSVREGRQPQHF
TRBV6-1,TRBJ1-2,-,CASSEWVQGLLLSGGYTF
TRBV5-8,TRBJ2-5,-,CASVNRDGKETQYF
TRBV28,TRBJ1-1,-,CASRRKFQDRESAEAFF
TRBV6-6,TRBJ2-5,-,CASRRHHEETQYF
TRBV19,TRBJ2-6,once,CASRDTGISGGANVLTF
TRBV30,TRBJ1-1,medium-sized,CACDRGGGTEAFF
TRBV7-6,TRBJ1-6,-,CASSFGGRISNSPLHF
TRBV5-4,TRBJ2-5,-,CASSPGLAGGMQETQYF
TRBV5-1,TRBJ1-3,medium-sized,CASSLDGSSGNTIYF
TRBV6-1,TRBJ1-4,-,CASRPGTLGEKLFF
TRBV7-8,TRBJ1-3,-,CASSRYLGLNSGNTIYF
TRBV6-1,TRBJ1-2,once,CASSGRGYGYTF
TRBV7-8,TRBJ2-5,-,CASSLGSFQETQYF
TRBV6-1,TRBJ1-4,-,CASSLMTGLEKLFF
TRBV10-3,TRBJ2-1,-,CAISESTSGFNEQFF
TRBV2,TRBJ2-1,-,CASSGAGGEQFF
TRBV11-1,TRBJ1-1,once,CASSLSPTGTSTEAFF
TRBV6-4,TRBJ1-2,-,CASRRTTQGGYTF
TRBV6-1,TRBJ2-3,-,CASDVRGSTDTQYF
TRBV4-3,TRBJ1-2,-,CASSQDRVYRQAPLYGYTF
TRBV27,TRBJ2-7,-,CASRNLDSIYEQYF